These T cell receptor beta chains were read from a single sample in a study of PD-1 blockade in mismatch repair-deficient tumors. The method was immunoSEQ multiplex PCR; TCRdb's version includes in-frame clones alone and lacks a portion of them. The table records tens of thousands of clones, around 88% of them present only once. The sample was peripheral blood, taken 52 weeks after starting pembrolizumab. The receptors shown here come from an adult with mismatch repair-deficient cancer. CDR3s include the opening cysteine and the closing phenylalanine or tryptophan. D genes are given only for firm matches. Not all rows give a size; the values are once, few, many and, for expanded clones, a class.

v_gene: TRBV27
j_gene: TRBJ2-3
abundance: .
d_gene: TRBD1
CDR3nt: TGTGCCAGCAGCCCCCTCGGACAGGGTTCAGCAACAGATACGCAGTATTTT
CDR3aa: CASSPLGQGSATDTQYF

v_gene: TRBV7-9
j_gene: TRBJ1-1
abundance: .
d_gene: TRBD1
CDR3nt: TGTGCCAGCAGCTTAGTGGGGACAGGGTATTATGAAGCTTTCTTT
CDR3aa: CASSLVGTGYYEAFF

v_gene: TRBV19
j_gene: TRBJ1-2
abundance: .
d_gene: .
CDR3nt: TGTGCCAGTACAGAGGGACATGGCTACACCTTC
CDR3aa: CASTEGHGYTF

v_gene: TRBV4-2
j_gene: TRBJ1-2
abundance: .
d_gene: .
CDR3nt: TGTGCCAGCAGCCAAGAAGAAGGCAGCAACTATGGCTACACCTTC
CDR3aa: CASSQEEGSNYGYTF

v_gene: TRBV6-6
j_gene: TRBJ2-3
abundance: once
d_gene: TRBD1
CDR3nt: TGTGCCAGCAGTTCGGACAGGGTGACAGATACGCAGTATTTT
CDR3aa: CASSSDRVTDTQYF

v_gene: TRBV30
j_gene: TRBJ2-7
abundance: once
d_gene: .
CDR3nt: TGTGCCTGGACATACGAATTTTCAGGTCCCTCCTACGAGCAGTACTTC
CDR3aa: CAWTYEFSGPSYEQYF

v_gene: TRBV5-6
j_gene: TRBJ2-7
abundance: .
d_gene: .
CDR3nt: TGTGCCAGCAGCCCAGCCGGGATAGCGGACTACGAGCAGTACTTC
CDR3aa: CASSPAGIADYEQYF

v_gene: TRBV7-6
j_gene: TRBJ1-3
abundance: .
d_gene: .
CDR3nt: TGTGCCAGCAGCCCGCGGGCAGGCTCTGGAAACACCATATATTTT
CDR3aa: CASSPRAGSGNTIYF

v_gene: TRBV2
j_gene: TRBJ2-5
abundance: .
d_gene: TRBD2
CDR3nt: TGTGCCAGCATTTGGGAGGGCTTCCAAGAGACCCAGTACTTC
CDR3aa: CASIWEGFQETQYF

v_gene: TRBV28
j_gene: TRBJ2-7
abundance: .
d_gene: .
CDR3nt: TGTGCCAGCACCCTTCACGGGTATCCAGGGGCGAGCGAGCAGTACTTC
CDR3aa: CASTLHGYPGASEQYF

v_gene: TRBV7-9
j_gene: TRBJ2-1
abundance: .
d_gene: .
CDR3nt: TGTGCCAGCAGCTGGGGCCAGGGATACAATGAGCAGTTCTTC
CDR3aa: CASSWGQGYNEQFF

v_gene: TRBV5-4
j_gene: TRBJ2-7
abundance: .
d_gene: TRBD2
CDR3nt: TGTGCCAGCAGCCGGGGGACTAGCGGACAACCCTACGAGCAGTACTTC
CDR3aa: CASSRGTSGQPYEQYF

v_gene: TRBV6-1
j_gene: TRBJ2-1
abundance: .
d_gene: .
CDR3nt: TGTGCCAGCAGTGACAGGTACTACAATGAGCAGTTCTTC
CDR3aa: CASSDRYYNEQFF

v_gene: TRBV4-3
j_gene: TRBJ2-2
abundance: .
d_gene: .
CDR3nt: TGCGCCAGCAGCCAATCCCTTGTTGCGTCCGGGGAGCTGTTTTTT
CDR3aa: CASSQSLVASGELFF

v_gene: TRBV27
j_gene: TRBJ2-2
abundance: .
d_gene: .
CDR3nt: TGTGCCAGCAGTTCCCTCGGCTCCCCCGGGGAGCTGTTTTTT
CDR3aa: CASSSLGSPGELFF

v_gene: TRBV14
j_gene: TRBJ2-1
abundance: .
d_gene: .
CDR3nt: TGTGCCAGCAGCCAAGATCGGCACGGCTCCAGCTCCTACAATGAGCAGTTCTTC
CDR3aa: CASSQDRHGSSSYNEQFF

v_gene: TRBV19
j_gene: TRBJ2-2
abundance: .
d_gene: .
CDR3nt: TGTGCCTGTGGTTCGGAGGGGTGGGACGCCGGGGAGCTGTTTTTT
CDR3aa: CACGSEGWDAGELFF

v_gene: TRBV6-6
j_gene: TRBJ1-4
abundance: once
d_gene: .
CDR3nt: TGTGCCAGCAGTTACGCAAATGAAAAACTGTTTTTT
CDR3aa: CASSYANEKLFF

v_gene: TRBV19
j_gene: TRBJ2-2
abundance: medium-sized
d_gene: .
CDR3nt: TGTGCCAGTAGTATAGATAGGAACAACTACCCCACCGGGGAGCTGTTTTTT
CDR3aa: CASSIDRNNYPTGELFF

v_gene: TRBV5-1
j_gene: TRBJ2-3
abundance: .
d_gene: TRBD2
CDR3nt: TGCGCCAGCAGCTTAGGGACTAGCGGGAGTACAGATACGCAGTATTTT
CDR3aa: CASSLGTSGSTDTQYF

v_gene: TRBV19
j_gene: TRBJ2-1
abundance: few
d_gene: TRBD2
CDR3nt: TGTGCCAGTAGTATAGATCCTAGCGGGAGGGTTAACAATGAGCAGTTCTTC
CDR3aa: CASSIDPSGRVNNEQFF

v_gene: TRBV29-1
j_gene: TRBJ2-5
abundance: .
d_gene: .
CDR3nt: TGCAGCGTCGGCACTAGGTTACAAGAGACCCAGTACTTC
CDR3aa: CSVGTRLQETQYF

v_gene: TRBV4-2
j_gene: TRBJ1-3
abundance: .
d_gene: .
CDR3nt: TGTGCCAGCAGCCCCAGAGCCCAGACTGGAAACACCATATATTTT
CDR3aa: CASSPRAQTGNTIYF

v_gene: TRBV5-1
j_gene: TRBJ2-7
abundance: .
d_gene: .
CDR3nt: TGCGCCAGCAGCTCATCCAGGGCCCGGTCCTACGAGCAGTACTTC
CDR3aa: CASSSSRARSYEQYF

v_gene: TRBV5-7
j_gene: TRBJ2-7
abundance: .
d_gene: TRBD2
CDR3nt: TGTGCCAGCAGCTTCGGGGGGGGGCCCTACGAGCAGTACTTC
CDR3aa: CASSFGGGPYEQYF

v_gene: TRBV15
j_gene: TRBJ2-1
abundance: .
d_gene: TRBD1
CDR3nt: TGTGCCACCACAGACAGGGGGTCATCCTACAATGAGCAGTTCTTC
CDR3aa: CATTDRGSSYNEQFF

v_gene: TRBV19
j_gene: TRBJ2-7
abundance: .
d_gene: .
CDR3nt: TGTGCCAGTAGTCCGGCGCTGAGCTCCTACGAGCAGTACTTC
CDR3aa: CASSPALSSYEQYF

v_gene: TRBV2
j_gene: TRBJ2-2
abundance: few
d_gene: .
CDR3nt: TGTGCCAGCAGTGAAATCAGGGCGAACACCGGGGAGCTGTTTTTT
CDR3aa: CASSEIRANTGELFF

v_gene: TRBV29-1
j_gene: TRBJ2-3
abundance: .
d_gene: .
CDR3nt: TGCAGCGTTGAAGGGGCGCAGGGGCCAACAGATACGCAGTATTTT
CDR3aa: CSVEGAQGPTDTQYF

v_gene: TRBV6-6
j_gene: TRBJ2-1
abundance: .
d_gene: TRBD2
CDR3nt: TGTGCCAGCAGGTACGGGACTAGCGGGAACTACAATGAGCAGTTCTTC
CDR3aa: CASRYGTSGNYNEQFF

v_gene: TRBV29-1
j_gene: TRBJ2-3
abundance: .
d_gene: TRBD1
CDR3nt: TGCAGCGTTGAAGAGGGACAGTCCAGCACAGATACGCAGTATTTT
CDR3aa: CSVEEGQSSTDTQYF

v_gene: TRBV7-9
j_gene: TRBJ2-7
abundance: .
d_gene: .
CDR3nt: TGTGCCAGCAGCGGCAGGGCTCTCTACGAGCAGTACTTC
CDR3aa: CASSGRALYEQYF

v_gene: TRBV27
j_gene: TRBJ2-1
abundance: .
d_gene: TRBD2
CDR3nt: TGTGCCAGCAGTTCTTCCCCGGGACTAGCGGGCTACAATGAGCAGTTCTTC
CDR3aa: CASSSSPGLAGYNEQFF

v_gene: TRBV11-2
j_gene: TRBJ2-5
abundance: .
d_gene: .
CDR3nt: TGTGCCAGCAGCTTAAGCCGGACAGCCCAAGAGACCCAGTACTTC
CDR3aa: CASSLSRTAQETQYF

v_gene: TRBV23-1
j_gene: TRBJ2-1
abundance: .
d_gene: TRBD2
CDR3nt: TGCGCCAGCGTATGGACTAGCCTTACATATGAGCAGTTCTTC
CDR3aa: CASVWTSLTYEQFF

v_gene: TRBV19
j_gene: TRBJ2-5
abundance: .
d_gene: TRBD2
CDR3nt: TGTGCCAGTAGTACCCCCCTAGCGGGAGTAGAGACCCAGTACTTC
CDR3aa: CASSTPLAGVETQYF

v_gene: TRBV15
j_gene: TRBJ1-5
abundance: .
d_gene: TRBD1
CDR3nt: TGTGCCACCAAAGGCGGGACAGGGTTGAATCAGCCCCAGCATTTT
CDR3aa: CATKGGTGLNQPQHF

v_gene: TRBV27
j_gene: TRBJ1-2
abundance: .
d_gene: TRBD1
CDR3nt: TGTGCCAGCAGTCGCCGACAGGGGAACTATGGCTACACCTTC
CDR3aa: CASSRRQGNYGYTF

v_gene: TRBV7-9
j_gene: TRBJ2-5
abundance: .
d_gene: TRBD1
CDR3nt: TGTGCCAGCAGGGGGACAGAAGAGACCCAGTACTTC
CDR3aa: CASRGTEETQYF

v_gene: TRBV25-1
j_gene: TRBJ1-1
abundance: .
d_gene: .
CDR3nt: TGTGCCAGCAGCCCGACGGGCCTCGCAAACACTGAAGCTTTCTTT
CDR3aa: CASSPTGLANTEAFF

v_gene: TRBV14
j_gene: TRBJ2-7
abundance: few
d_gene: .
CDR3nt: TGTGCCAGCAGCCCCGGGCCAACGGAAATGGGGGAGCAGTACTTC
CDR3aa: CASSPGPTEMGEQYF

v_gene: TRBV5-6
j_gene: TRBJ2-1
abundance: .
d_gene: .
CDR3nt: TGTGCCAGCAGCTTGGGGGGGCTAATAGCGAGCAATGAGCAGTTCTTC
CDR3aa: CASSLGGLIASNEQFF

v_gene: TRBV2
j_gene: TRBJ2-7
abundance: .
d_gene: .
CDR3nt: TGTGCCAGCAGGGGTTTTGGACCGAGATTCTACGAGCAGTACTTC
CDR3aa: CASRGFGPRFYEQYF

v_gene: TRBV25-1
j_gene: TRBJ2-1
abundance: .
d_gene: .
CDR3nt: TGTGCCAGCAGTGCTCAGGCAAACAATGAGCAGTTCTTC
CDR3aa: CASSAQANNEQFF

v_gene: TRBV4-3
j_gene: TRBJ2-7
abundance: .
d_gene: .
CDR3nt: TGCGCCAGCAGCCAAGATCTCGGAGCGGCAAGGTACGAGCAGTACTTC
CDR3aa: CASSQDLGAARYEQYF

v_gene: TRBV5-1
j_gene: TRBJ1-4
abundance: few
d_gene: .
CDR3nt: TGCGCCAGCAGCTATTCCACGAATGAAAAACTGTTTTTT
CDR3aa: CASSYSTNEKLFF

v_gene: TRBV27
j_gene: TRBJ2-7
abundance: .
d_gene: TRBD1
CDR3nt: TGTGCCAGCAGTTTCCTCGGGCAGGGGGCGATCTACGAGCAGTACTTC
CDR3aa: CASSFLGQGAIYEQYF

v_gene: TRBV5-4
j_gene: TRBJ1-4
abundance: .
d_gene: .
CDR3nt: TGTGCCAGCAGCTGGGACGGAACTAATGAAAAACTGTTTTTT
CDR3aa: CASSWDGTNEKLFF

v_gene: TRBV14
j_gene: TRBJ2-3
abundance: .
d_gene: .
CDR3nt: TGTGCCAGCAGCCAAGATCATGCGGGAATACAGTATTTT
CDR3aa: CASSQDHAGIQYF

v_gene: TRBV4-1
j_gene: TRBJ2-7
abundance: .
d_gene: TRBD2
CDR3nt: TGCGCCAGCAGCCAAGCACTAGCGGAGACCTACGAGCAGTACTTC
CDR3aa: CASSQALAETYEQYF

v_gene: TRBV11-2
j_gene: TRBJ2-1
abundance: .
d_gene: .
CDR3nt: TGTGCCAGCAGCTTAGGATCGCGCCCGGAGCAGTTCTTC
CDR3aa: CASSLGSRPEQFF

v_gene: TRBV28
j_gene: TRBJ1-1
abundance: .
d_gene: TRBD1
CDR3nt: TGTGCCAGCAGCTACAGGGGGCTGGGCACTGAAGCTTTCTTT
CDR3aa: CASSYRGLGTEAFF